The clone carrying this T cell receptor (beta chain) showed up many times. The antigen remains unidentified. The CDR3 runs to 14 residues. Germline V CDR1 and CDR2: SQVTM, ANQGSEA. Trimming removed 3 bases from V and 2 bases from J, with 11 bases in between. The data originate from a study of regulatory T cells in long-lasting Graves disease. Building of the TCR beta libraries involved iRepertoire HTBI primers and Arm-PCR of CDR3 regions. Each CDR3 protein is one row after TCRdb ran MiXCR on the multiplex PCR reads. This table holds around 400,000 distinct CDR3 sequences, around 16% found once. The study's findings and limits: Owing to a sample size that was small, accuracy may have been reduced. TCR diversity was lower in persistent than newly diagnosed Graves' disease.

Documented time point: newly diagnosed GD, antithyroid drugs for less than 3 months. Generation of the TCR library employed RNA extracted from PBMCs. Diagnoses of Graves' disease were made by American Thyroid Association guidelines. V gene TRBV29-1 combines with J gene TRBJ2-1, with D maybe TRBD2 (6 bases). This clonotype was sampled from a female donor with Graves disease. The sequenced sample was peripheral blood mononuclear cells (PBMCs), obtained at new diagnosis, from a patient treated with antithyroid drugs. The CDR3 coding sequence is TGCAGCGTTGACCGTAGCGGTACCTACAATGAGCAGTTCTTC. It is translated as CSVDRSGTYNEQFF.